The clone carrying this T cell receptor (beta chain) was seen once. Between the trimmed V and J ends, which lost 2 bases and 3 bases, there was a span of 29 bases. Germline V gene sequence: CDR1 MNHEY, CDR2 SVGEGT. This CDR3 has 20 amino acids. The source of the sample is a study of blood T cell repertoires in COVID-19. As for the study in general: The United States, Italy and Spain supplied acute and convalescent COVID-19 samples. T cells, B-cell-depleted T cells, or PBMCs provided the cDNA or gDNA that served as material.

The authors' processing: Amplification from reference gene primers served as the basis for estimated nucleated cell counts. Profiled with immunoSEQ multiplex PCR; TCRdb holds only in-frame clones, not every one. The DNA gave D and trimming, while V, J and clone size come from that table. The sample carries around 250,000 clones, approximately 86% recorded once. Across 20 to 25 US areas, participants ranged in age from about 18 to 90 years. The origin of this receptor is a woman aged 45 to 65 who had recovered from COVID-19. The sample comprised PBMCs or T cells enriched from blood (not recorded which). The gene calls are TRBV6-2 or TRBV6-3 and TRBJ2-7; D might be TRBD2 (7 bases). The chain's CDR3 is CASSYGILRKAGQSGYEQYF. CDR3 in DNA: TGTGCCAGCAGTTACGGGATTCTCAGGAAAGCGGGACAATCCGGCTACGAGCAGTACTTC.